This T cell receptor (beta chain) appears in the sequencing data of a study of shared clonotypes between healthy human individuals. Note on this clone: Other DNA sequences in this specimen translate into the identical CDR3.

The table came from immunoSEQ multiplex PCR; TCRdb's copy has only in-frame clones and leaves some out. In the table there are roughly 2.1 million clones, about 93% of which are singletons. V shed 0 bases and J 6 bases; nucleotides not matched to a gene: 3. The CDR3 contains 13 residues. Germline values: CDR1 SGDLS, CDR2 YYNGEE. Cells designated naive CD8 were CD45RO-negative and were positively selected for CCR7, with terminally differentiated effector memory CD45RA+ cells excluded. The sequence derives from a man aged 18 to 29 in good health. Some clones in this sample may be carry-over from other donors' samples. The V call is TRBV9, the J call TRBJ2-7; TRBD2 matches 7 bases. Sequences were obtained from naive CD8+ T cells from PBMCs. Here the CDR3 reads CASSVVGGSEQYF. The CDR3 region has the DNA TGTGCCAGCAGCGTAGTGGGCGGGAGCGAGCAGTACTTC. The variable domain in full, completed from reference TRBV9 and TRBJ2-7, reads DSGVTQTPKHLITATGQRVTLRCSPRSGDLSVYWYQQSLDQGLQFLIQYYNGEERAKGNILERFSAQQFPDLHSELNLSSLELGDSALYFCASSVVGGSEQYFGPGTRLTVT.